Described below is a single TCR beta chain sequence and its context. Its antigen has not been determined. Per-nucleotide qualities are absent, and no much larger clonotype sits a single base away. The source of the sample is a study of T cell changes during pregnancy in multiple sclerosis (dated by TCRdb to between 2018 and 2021). With respect to the entire study: The study looked at changes in the T cell repertoire across pregnancy in women with multiple sclerosis.

From the cysteine up to the phenylalanine, the CDR3 has a length of 11 residues. The retained sequence is limited to the CDR3, 33 bases, with the frame set at the first base. CDR1 and CDR2 (SGHRS, YFSETQ) derive from the germline V gene. Deletion took 6 bases off V and 6 bases off J, with a span of 7 bases between the germline ends. The receptor library was made with the immunoSEQ multiplex PCR assay. Here the immuneACCESS table is served through TCRdb, limited to in-frame sequences with V and J called. Missing clones are a known gap in these copies; in checked studies unresolved V genes cover under half, and the rest lacks a known reason. The sample table contains under 65,000 clones; only one count was recorded for 85% to 95% of them. Jointly, the top ten make up 0.5% of the sample.

Sequences were derived from CD4+ T cells from peripheral blood mononuclear cells, sampled in the third trimester of pregnancy. The TCR comes from a female donor with multiple sclerosis, enrolled in a pregnancy study. The chain is made from TRBV5-1 and TRBJ2-1; no D gene is confidently identified. The DNA sequence is TGCGCCAGCACTGAGAGCAATGAGCAGTTCTTC. Its protein product is CASTESNEQFF.